This T cell receptor (beta chain) was profiled in a study of cytomegalovirus exposure and HLA in healthy donors. General study findings and limits: Later findings reportedly placed an Asian-associated ancestry cluster below the roughly 700-donor mean for N-insertions. In an earlier analysis, most TCR beta V segments were productive about 90% or about 30% of the time. An assumption of roughly uniform sequencing depth across donors underlay the presence/absence analyses.

Primers: 60 Vbeta forward and 13 Jbeta reverse. Sequenced by immunoSEQ multiplex PCR; TCRdb stores in-frame clones only, minus some. The repertoire includes about 94,000 clones, 81% of them detected once, and approximately 10% sits in the top ten. Comment on this clone: No antigen is known for it.

At collection, donors were nominally healthy, but unrecorded immune exposures were probable. Per germline, CDR1 MDHEN and CDR2 SYDVKM. This CDR3 spans 16 amino acids. With 9 bases clipped from V and 4 bases from J, the junction kept 13 bases outside the gene matches. The TCR was taken from a human donor in good health. The sequenced material came from PBMCs. This chain joins TRBV28 and TRBJ2-7; 12 nucleotides align to TRBD2. CDR3 nucleotide sequence: TGTGCCAGTAGTGAGGCTAGCGGGAGGGCGAGATACGAGCAGTACTTC. Encoded protein: CASSEASGRARYEQYF.